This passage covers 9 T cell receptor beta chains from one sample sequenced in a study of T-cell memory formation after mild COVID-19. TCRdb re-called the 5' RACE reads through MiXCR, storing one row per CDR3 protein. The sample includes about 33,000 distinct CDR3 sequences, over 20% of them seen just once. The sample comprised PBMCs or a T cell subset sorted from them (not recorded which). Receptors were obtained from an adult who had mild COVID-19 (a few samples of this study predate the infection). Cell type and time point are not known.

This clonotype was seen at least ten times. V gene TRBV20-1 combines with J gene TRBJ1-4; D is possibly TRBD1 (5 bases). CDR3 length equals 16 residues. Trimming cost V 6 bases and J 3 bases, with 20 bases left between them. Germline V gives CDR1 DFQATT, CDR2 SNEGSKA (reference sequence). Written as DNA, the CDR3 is TGCAGTGCGCGATTGGGGCCGCTTGTGTCTAATGAAAAACTGTTTTTT. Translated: CSARLGPLVSNEKLFF.

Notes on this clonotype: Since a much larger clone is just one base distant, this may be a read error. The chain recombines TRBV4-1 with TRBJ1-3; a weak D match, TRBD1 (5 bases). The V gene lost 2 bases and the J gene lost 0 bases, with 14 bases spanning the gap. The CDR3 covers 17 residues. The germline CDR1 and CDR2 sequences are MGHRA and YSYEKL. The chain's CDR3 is CASSQTTGRSSGNTIYF. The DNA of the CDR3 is TGCGCCAGCAGCCAAACTACAGGAAGGAGCTCTGGAAACACCATATATTTT.

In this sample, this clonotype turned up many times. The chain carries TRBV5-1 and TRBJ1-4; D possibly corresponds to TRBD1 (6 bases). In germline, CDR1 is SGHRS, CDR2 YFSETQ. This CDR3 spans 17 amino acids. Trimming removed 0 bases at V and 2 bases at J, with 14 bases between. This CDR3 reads CASSLDAGGATNEKLFF. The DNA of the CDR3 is TGCGCCAGCAGCTTGGATGCTGGGGGGGCGACTAATGAAAAACTGTTTTTT.

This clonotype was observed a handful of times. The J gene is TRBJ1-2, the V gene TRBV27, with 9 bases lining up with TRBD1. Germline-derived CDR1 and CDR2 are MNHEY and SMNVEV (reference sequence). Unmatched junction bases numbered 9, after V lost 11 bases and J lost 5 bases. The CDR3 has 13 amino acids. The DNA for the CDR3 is TGTGCCGTCCTATCGGACAGGGGTTATGGCTACACCTTC. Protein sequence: CAVLSDRGYGYTF.

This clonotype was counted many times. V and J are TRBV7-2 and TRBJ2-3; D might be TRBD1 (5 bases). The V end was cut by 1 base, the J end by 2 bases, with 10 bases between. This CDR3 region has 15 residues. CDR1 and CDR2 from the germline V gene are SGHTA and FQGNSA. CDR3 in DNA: TGTGCCAGCAGCTTAGTGGCAGGGTCCACAGATACGCAGTATTTT. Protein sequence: CASSLVAGSTDTQYF.

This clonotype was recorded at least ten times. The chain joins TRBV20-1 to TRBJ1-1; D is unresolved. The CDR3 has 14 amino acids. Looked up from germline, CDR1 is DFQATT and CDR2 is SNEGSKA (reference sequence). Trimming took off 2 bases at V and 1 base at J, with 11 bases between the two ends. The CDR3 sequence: CSARLGPTNTEAFF. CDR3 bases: TGCAGTGCTAGATTAGGACCGACGAACACTGAAGCTTTCTTT.

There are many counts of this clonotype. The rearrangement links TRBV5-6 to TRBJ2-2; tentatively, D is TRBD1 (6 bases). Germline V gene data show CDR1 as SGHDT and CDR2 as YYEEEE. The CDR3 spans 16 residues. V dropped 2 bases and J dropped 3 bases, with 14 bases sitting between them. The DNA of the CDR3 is TGTGCCAGCAGCTTTAGGGGGACGGGGTACACCGGGGAGCTGTTTTTT. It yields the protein CASSFRGTGYTGELFF.

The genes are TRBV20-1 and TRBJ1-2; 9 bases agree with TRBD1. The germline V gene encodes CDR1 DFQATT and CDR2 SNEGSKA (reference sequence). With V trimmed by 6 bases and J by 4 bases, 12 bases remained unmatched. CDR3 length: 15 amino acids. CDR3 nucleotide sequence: TGCAGTGCGAAGATTCCGGGACAGGGTTTCTATGGCTACACCTTC. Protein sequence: CSAKIPGQGFYGYTF.

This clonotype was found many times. In DNA, the CDR3 is TGTGCCAGCAGCTACAATACAGGGGGCTCGAATCCGAATGGCTACACCTTC. Protein: CASSYNTGGSNPNGYTF. The rearrangement uses TRBV6-1 and TRBJ1-2, with 9 positions matching TRBD1. The CDR3 spans 17 residues. V lost 6 bases to trimming and J lost 6 bases; unmatched junction nucleotides: 17. Germline assignment: CDR1 MNHNS and CDR2 SASEGT.